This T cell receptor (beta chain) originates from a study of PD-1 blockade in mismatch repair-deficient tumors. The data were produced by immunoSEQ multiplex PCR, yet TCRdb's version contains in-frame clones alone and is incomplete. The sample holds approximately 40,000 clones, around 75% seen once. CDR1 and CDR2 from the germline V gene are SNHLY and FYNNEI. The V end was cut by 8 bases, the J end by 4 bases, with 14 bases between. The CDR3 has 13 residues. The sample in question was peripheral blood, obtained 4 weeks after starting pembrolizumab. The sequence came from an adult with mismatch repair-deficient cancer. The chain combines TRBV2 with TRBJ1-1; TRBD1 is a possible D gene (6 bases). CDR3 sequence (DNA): TGTGCCAGCCGCCCCAGGGGTCTCACTGAAGCTTTCTTT. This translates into CASRPRGLTEAFF.